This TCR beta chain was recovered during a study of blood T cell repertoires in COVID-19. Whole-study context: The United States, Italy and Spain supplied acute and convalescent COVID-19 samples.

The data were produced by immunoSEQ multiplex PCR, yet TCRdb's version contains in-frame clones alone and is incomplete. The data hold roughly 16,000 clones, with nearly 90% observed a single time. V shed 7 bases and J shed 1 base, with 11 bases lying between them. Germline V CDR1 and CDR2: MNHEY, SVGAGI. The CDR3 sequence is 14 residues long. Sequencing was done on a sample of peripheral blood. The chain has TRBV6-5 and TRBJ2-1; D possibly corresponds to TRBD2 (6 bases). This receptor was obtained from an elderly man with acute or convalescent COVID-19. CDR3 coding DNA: TGTGCCAGCATGAAGGGGACTTCCTACAATGAGCAGTTCTTC. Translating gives CASMKGTSYNEQFF.